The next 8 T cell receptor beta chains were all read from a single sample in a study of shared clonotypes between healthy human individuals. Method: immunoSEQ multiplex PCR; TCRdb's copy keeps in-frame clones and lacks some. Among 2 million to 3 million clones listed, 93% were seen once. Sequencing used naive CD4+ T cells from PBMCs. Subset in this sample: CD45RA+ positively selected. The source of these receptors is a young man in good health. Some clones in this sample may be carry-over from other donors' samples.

CDR3 sequence: CANPTSGRLETQYF. Written as DNA, the CDR3 is TGTGCCAACCCGACTAGCGGGAGGTTAGAGACCCAGTACTTC. J is TRBJ2-5 and V is TRBV28; 13 bases are shared with TRBD2. The CDR3 extends over 14 amino acids. Germline V gene lookup returns CDR1 MDHEN and CDR2 SYDVKM. V gave up 10 bases and J gave up 4 bases; unmatched junction bases: 6.

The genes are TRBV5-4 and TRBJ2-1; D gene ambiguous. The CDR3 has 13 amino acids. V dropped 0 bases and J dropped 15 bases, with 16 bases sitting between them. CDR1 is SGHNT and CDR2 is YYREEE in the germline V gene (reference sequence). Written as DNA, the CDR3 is TGTGCCAGCAGCTTGGCGTTCTCAGCTCGGACGTTCTTC. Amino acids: CASSLAFSARTFF.

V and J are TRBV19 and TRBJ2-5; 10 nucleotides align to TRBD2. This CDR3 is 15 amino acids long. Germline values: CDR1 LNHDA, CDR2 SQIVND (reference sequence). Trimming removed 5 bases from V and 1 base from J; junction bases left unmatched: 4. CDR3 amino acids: CASSLPSGGQETQYF. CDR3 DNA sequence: TGTGCCAGTAGTCTACCTAGCGGGGGCCAAGAGACCCAGTACTTC.

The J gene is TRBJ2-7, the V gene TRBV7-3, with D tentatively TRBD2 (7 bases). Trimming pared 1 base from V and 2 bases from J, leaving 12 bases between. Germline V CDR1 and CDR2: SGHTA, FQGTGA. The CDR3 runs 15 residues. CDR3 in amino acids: CASSLRGGGAYEQYF. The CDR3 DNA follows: TGTGCCAGCAGCTTAAGGGGCGGGGGCGCCTACGAGCAGTACTTC. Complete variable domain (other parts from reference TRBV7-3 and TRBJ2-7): GAGVSQTPSNKVTEKGKYVELRCDPISGHTALYWYRQSLGQGPEFLIYFQGTGAADDSGLPNDRFFAVRPEGSVSTLKIQRTERGDSAVYLCASSLRGGGAYEQYFGPGTRLTVT.

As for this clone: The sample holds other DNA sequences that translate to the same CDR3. The CDR3 region is CATSRELAVYEQYF. DNA of the CDR3: TGTGCCACCAGCAGAGAACTAGCGGTTTACGAGCAGTACTTC. This chain uses TRBV15 with TRBJ2-7, with 8 nucleotides matching TRBD2. The CDR3 runs 14 residues. The J segment lost 4 bases and the V segment lost 0 bases, leaving 2 bases of the junction unmatched. Germline V gene data show CDR1 as LNHNV and CDR2 as YYDKDF (reference sequence).

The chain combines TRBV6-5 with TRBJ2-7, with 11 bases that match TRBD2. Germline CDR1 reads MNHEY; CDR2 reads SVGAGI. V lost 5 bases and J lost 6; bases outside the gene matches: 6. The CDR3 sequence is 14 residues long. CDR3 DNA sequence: TGTGCCAGCAGTATAGCGGGAGGGCCCTTCGAGCAGTACTTC. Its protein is CASSIAGGPFEQYF.

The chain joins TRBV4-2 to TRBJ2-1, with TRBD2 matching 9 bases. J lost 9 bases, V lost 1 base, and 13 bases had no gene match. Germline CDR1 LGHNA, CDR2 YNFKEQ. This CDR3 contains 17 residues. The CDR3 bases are TGTGCCAGCAGCCAAGGTGGCGGGAGGGCCCGGAGAGTTGAGCAGTTCTTC. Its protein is CASSQGGGRARRVEQFF.

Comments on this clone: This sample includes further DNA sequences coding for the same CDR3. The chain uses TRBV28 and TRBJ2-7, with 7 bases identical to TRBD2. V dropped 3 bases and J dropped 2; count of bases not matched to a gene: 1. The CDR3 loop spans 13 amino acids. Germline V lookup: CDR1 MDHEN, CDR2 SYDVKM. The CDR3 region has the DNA TGTGCCAGCAGTTTGGGAGGGCCCTACGAGCAGTACTTC. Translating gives CASSLGGPYEQYF. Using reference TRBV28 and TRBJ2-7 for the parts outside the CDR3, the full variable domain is DVKVTQSSRYLVKRTGEKVFLECVQDMDHENMFWYRQDPGLGLRLIYFSYDVKMKEKGDIPEGYSVSREKKERFSLILESASTNQTSMYLCASSLGGPYEQYFGPGTRLTVT.